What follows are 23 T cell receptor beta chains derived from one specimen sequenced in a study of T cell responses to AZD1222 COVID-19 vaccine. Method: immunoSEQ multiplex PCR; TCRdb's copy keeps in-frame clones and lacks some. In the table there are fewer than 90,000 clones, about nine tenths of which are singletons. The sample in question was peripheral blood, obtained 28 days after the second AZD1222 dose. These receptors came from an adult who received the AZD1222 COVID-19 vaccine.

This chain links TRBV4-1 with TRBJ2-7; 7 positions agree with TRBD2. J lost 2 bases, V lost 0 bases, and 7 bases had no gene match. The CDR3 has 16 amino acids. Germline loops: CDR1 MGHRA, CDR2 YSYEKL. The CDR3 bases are TGCGCCAGCAGCCAAGATCGGGGGGTTGTAACCTACGAGCAGTACTTC. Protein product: CASSQDRGVVTYEQYF.

CDR3 sequence: CASSESGQGRAFF. DNA for the CDR3: TGCGCCAGCAGTGAGTCCGGACAGGGGAGGGCTTTCTTT. V and J are TRBV10-2 and TRBJ1-1, with 9 bases matching TRBD1. V lost 0 bases and J lost 11; bases outside the gene matches: 4. Per the germline V gene, CDR1 is WSHSY and CDR2 is SAAADI. The CDR3 length is 13 residues.

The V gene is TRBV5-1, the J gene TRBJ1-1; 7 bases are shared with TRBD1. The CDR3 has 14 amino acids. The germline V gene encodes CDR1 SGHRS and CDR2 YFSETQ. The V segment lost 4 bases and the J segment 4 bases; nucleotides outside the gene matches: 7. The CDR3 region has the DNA TGCGCCAGCAGCGCCAAGGGGGCGAGCACTGAAGCTTTCTTT. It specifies CASSAKGASTEAFF.

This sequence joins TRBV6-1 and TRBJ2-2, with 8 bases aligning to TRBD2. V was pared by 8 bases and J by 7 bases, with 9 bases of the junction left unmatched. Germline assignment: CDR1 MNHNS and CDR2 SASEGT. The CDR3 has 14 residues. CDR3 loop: CASAPRGGDGELFF. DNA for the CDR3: TGTGCCAGCGCCCCCCGGGGGGGGGACGGGGAGCTGTTTTTT.

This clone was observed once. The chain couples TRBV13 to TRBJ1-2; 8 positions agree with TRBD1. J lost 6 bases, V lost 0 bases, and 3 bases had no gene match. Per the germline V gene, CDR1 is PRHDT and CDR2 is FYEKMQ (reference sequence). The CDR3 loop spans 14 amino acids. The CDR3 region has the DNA TGTGCCAGCAGCTTAGGCAGGGGGCTTGATGGCTACACCTTC. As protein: CASSLGRGLDGYTF. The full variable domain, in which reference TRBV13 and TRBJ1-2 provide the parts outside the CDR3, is AAGVIQSPRHLIKEKRETATLKCYPIPRHDTVYWYQQGPGQDPQFLISFYEKMQSDKGSIPDRFSAQQFSDYHSELNMSSLELGDSALYFCASSLGRGLDGYTFGSGTRLTVV.

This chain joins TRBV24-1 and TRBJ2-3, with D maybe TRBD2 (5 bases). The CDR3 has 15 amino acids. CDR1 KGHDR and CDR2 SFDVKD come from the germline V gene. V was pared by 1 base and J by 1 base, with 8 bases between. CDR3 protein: CATSDFRAGTDTQYF. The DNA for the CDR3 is TGTGCCACCAGTGATTTCAGAGCGGGCACAGATACGCAGTATTTT.

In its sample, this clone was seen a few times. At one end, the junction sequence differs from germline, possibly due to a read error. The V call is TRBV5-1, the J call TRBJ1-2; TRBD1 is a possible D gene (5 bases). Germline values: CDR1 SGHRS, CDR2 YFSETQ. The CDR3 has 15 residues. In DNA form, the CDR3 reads TGCGCCAGCACCTTGGCGACAGAAACTCGCGGTGGCTACACCTTC. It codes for CASTLATETRGGYTF. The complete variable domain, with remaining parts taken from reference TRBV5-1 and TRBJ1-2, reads KAGVTQTPRYLIKTRGQQVTLSCSPISGHRSVSWYQQTPGQGLQFLFEYFSETQRNKGNFPGRFSGRQFSNSRSEMNVSTLELGDSALYLCASTLATETRGGYTFGSGTRLTVV.

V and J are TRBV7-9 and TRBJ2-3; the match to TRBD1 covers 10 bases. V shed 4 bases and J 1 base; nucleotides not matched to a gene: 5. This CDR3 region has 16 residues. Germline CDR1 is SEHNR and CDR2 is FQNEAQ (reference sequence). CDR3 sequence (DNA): TGTGCCAGCAGCTCAATAGGGACAGGGGGCACAGATACGCAGTATTTT. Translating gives CASSSIGTGGTDTQYF.

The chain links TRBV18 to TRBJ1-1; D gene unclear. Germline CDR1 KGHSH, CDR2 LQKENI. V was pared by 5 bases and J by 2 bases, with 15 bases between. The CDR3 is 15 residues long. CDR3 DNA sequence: TGTGCCAGCTCATTTTTACAGAGTGAAAACACTGAAGCTTTCTTT. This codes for CASSFLQSENTEAFF.

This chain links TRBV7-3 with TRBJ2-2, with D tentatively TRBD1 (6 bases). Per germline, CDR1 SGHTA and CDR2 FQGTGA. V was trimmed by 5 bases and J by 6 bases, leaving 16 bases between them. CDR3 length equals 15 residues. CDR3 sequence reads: CASSPGTSKAGELFF. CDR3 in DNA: TGTGCCAGCAGCCCCGGGACATCAAAGGCCGGGGAGCTGTTTTTT.

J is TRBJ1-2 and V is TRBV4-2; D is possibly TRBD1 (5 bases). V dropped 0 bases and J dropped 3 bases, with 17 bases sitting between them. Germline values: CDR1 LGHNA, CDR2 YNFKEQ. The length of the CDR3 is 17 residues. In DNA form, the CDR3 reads TGTGCCAGCAGCCAAGAGGGGCCAGGGTATTATGACTATGGCTACACCTTC. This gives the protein CASSQEGPGYYDYGYTF.

The CDR3: CASSQAPGQGQEAFF. The CDR3 nucleotides are TGTGCCAGCAGCCAAGCCCCGGGACAGGGGCAAGAAGCTTTCTTT. The chain is built from TRBV14 and TRBJ1-1; 10 bases align to TRBD1. Germline CDR1 and CDR2: SGHDN and FVKESK. J was trimmed by 8 bases and V by 1 base; bases with no gene match: 7. The length of the CDR3 is 15 residues.

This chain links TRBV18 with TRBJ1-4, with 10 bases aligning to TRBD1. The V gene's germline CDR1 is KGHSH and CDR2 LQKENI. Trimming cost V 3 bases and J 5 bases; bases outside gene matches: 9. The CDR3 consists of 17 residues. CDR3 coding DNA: TGTGCCAGCTCACCTCGGGACAGGGGCCGGCAAAATGAAAAACTGTTTTTT. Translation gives CASSPRDRGRQNEKLFF.

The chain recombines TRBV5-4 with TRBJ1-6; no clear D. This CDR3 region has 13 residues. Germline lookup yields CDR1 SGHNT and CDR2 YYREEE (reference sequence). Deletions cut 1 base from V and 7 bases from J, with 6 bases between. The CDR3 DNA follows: TGTGCCAGCAGCTTGCAGCTAAATTCACCCCTCCACTTT. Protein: CASSLQLNSPLHF.

CDR3 in DNA: TGTGCCAGCAGAGATACCCCGGCGGGTAACTATGGCTACACCTTC. This translates into CASRDTPAGNYGYTF. The genes are TRBV6-5 and TRBJ1-2; D not certain. This CDR3 is built from 15 residues. V dropped 6 bases and J dropped 1 base, with 15 bases sitting between them. CDR1 and CDR2 (germline): MNHEY, SVGAGI.

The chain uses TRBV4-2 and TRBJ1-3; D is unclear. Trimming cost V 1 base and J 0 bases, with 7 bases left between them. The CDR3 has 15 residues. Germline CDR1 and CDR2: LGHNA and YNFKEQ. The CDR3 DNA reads TGTGCCAGCAGCCAAGGACTGAACTCTGGAAACACCATATATTTT. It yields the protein CASSQGLNSGNTIYF.

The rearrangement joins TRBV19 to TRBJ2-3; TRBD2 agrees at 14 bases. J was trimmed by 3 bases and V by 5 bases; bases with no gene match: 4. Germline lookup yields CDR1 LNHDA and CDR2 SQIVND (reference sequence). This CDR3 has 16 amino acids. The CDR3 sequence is CASSLGLAGGTDTQYF. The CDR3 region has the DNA TGTGCCAGTAGTCTTGGACTAGCGGGGGGTACAGATACGCAGTATTTT.

The CDR3 loop reads CASSRDTIGTDTQYF. The DNA for the CDR3 is TGTGCCAGCAGCCGGGACACTATTGGCACAGATACGCAGTATTTT. The chain couples TRBV7-3 to TRBJ2-3, with D possibly TRBD1 on 6 matching bases. The V gene's germline CDR1 is SGHTA and CDR2 FQGTGA. This CDR3 has 15 amino acids. Deletions cut 5 bases from V and 1 base from J, with 13 bases between.

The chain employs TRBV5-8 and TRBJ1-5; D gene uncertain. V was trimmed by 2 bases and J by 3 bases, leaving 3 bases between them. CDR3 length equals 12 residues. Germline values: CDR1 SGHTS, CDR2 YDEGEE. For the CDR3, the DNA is TGTGCCAGCAGCTTTTACAATCAGCCCCAGCATTTT. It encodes CASSFYNQPQHF. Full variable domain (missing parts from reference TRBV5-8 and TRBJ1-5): EAGVTQSPTHLIKTRGQQATLRCSPISGHTSVYWYQQALGLGLQFLLWYDEGEERNRGNFPPRFSGRQFPNYSSELNVNALELEDSALYLCASSFYNQPQHFGDGTRLSIL.

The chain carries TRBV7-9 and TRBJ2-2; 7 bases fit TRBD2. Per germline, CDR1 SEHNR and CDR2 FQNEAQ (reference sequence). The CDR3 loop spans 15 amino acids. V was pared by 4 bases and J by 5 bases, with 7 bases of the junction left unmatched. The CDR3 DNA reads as TGTGCCAGCAGCTCGAACGGGGGAGGGACCGGGGAGCTGTTTTTT. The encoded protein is CASSSNGGGTGELFF.

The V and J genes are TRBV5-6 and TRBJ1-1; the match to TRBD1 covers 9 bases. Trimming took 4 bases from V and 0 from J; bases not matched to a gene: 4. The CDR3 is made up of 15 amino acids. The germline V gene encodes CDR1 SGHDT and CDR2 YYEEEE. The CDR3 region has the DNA TGTGCCAGCAGCATCGGACAGGGGATGAACACTGAAGCTTTCTTT. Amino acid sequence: CASSIGQGMNTEAFF.

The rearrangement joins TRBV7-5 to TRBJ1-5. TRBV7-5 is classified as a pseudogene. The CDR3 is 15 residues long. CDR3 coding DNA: TGTGTCAGAAGCTTTGGGTTCGTCAACAATCAGCCCCAGCATTTT. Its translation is CVRSFGFVNNQPQHF.

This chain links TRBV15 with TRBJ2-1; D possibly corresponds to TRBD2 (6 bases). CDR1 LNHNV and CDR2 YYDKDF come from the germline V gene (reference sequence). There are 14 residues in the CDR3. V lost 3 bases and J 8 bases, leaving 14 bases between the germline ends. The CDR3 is CATSSTISGDEQFF. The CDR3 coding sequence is TGTGCCACCAGCAGCACGATCTCGGGGGATGAGCAGTTCTTC.